The 28 T cell receptor beta chains below all came from one sample that was sequenced in a study of shared clonotypes between healthy human individuals. CD45RO-negative, CCR7-selected cells formed the naive CD8 fraction, which excluded terminally differentiated effector memory CD45RA+ cells. This table comes from immunoSEQ multiplex PCR, and its TCRdb copy is limited to in-frame clones, with some not included. The sample consists of millions of clones, about 93% of them appearing once. The sequenced sample was naive CD8+ T cells from PBMCs. These receptors originate from a man younger than 35 in good health. Some clones in this sample may be carry-over from other donors' samples.

The chain carries TRBV27 and TRBJ2-5, with D possibly being TRBD2 (6 bases). The germline CDR1 and CDR2 sequences are MNHEY and SMNVEV (reference sequence). Trimming shortened V by 10 bases and J by 2 bases, and 17 bases separated the two germline ends. This CDR3 region has 14 residues. The CDR3 nucleotides are TGTGCCACAGCCGGACTAAACTCTCAAGAGACCCAGTACTTC. It yields the protein CATAGLNSQETQYF.

The V call is TRBV2, the J call TRBJ2-1; 7 bases align to TRBD1. J lost 8 bases, V lost 7 bases, and 11 bases had no gene match. Germline-derived CDR1 and CDR2 are SNHLY and FYNNEI. This CDR3 is built from 14 residues. CDR3 residues: CASNVRDRGDEQFF. CDR3 nucleotide sequence: TGTGCCAGCAATGTCCGGGACAGAGGAGATGAGCAGTTCTTC.

The chain employs TRBV6-6 and TRBJ1-3; D remains ambiguous. The CDR3 is made up of 11 amino acids. V lost 6 bases and J 8 bases, leaving 8 bases between the germline ends. The V gene's germline CDR1 is MNHNY and CDR2 SVGAGI (reference sequence). DNA for the CDR3: TGTGCCAGCAGAGACGTGGACACCATATATTTT. It is translated as CASRDVDTIYF.

The chain joins TRBV27 to TRBJ2-1, with D possibly being TRBD2 (6 bases). CDR3 length: 15 residues. Between the trimmed V and J ends, which lost 3 bases and 7 bases, there was a span of 16 bases. Germline V gives CDR1 MNHEY, CDR2 SMNVEV (reference sequence). CDR3: CASSFVRERLNEQFF. As DNA, the CDR3 is TGTGCCAGCAGTTTTGTGCGGGAACGATTAAATGAGCAGTTCTTC.

V is TRBV4-1 and J is TRBJ2-1, with 14 bases lining up with TRBD2. This CDR3 has 18 residues. V dropped 0 bases and J dropped 8; count of bases not matched to a gene: 9. Germline loops: CDR1 MGHRA, CDR2 YSYEKL. For the CDR3, the DNA is TGCGCCAGCAGCCAAGAGGGACTAGCGGGAGTACCCGAGGATGAGCAGTTCTTC. This codes for CASSQEGLAGVPEDEQFF.

The chain joins TRBV9 to TRBJ2-1; no reliable D call. This CDR3 region has 15 residues. V was clipped by 1 base and J by 1 base, with 9 bases between them. Germline values: CDR1 SGDLS, CDR2 YYNGEE. The CDR3 reads CASSVFVHSYNEQFF. The DNA of the CDR3 is TGTGCCAGCAGCGTATTTGTGCATTCCTACAATGAGCAGTTCTTC.

The gene calls are TRBV13 and TRBJ2-3; 8 bases line up with TRBD2. V shed 8 bases, J shed 4 bases, and the junction held 5 bases outside the gene matches. The CDR3 contains 13 residues. Germline values: CDR1 PRHDT, CDR2 FYEKMQ (reference sequence). DNA of the CDR3: TGTGCCAGCGGCCCGGGAGGGGCAGATACGCAGTATTTT. As protein: CASGPGGADTQYF.

This rearrangement joins TRBV27 to TRBJ1-5; D is unclear. CDR3 length: 14 residues. Looked up from germline, CDR1 is MNHEY and CDR2 is SMNVEV (reference sequence). Deletions cut 3 bases from V and 6 bases from J, with 12 bases between. CDR3 sequence reads: CASSFREGSQPQHF. The CDR3 DNA is TGTGCCAGCAGTTTCCGGGAGGGTAGTCAGCCCCAGCATTTT.

The chain is built from TRBV10-2 and TRBJ2-1, with TRBD2 matching 10 bases. Losses at the gene ends were 3 bases for V and 9 bases for J; bases not matched to a gene: 8. The CDR3 has 15 amino acids. Looked up from germline, CDR1 is WSHSY and CDR2 is SAAADI. CDR3 in amino acids: CASSEGTSDLGEQFF. In DNA, the CDR3 is TGCGCCAGCAGTGAAGGGACTAGCGATTTAGGTGAGCAGTTCTTC.

CDR3 region: CSVDREHSYNEQFF. The CDR3 DNA follows: TGCAGCGTTGACCGGGAACACAGTTACAATGAGCAGTTCTTC. The V call is TRBV29-1, the J call TRBJ2-1; D may be TRBD2 (5 bases). Trimming cost V 3 bases and J 4 bases, with 13 bases left between them. The germline V gene has CDR1 SQVTM and CDR2 ANQGSEA. The CDR3 runs to 14 residues.

The chain uses TRBV27 and TRBJ2-3, with 7 bases fitting TRBD2. CDR3 length: 14 residues. Germline CDR1 and CDR2: MNHEY and SMNVEV (reference sequence). V shed 0 bases, J shed 11 bases, and the junction held 8 bases outside the gene matches. The CDR3 here is CASSLSLAGDGQYF. The CDR3 nucleotides are TGTGCCAGCAGTTTATCGTTGGCGGGGGATGGGCAGTATTTT.

Turning to this clone: The same CDR3 also results from other DNA sequences found in this sample. The chain carries TRBV27 and TRBJ2-1; 8 bases agree with TRBD1. Trimming took 4 bases from V and 2 from J; bases not matched to a gene: 4. There are 15 residues in the CDR3. Germline V gene data show CDR1 as MNHEY and CDR2 as SMNVEV (reference sequence). CDR3 protein: CASSSRTGPYNEQFF. CDR3 DNA sequence: TGTGCCAGCAGTTCCCGGACAGGGCCCTACAATGAGCAGTTCTTC.

The genes are TRBV15 and TRBJ2-1; unclear D gene. In germline, CDR1 is LNHNV, CDR2 YYDKDF (reference sequence). CDR3 length equals 17 residues. Trimming took 8 bases from V and 1 from J, leaving 21 bases between them. DNA of the CDR3: TGTGCCACCGAAGGCCTGAATCTGAACCCTTCCTACAATGAGCAGTTCTTC. As protein: CATEGLNLNPSYNEQFF.

This clone showed up just once. Other DNA sequences within the sample encode an identical CDR3. V is TRBV9 and J is TRBJ2-5; the D gene is possibly TRBD2 (6 bases). Trimming pared 3 bases from V and 1 base from J, leaving 10 bases between. Germline V CDR1 and CDR2: SGDLS, YYNGEE. CDR3 size: 14 residues. In DNA form, the CDR3 reads TGTGCCAGCAGCGACCGGGACTCCCAAGAGACCCAGTACTTC. It translates to CASSDRDSQETQYF.

This clone showed up just once. V gene TRBV7-9 combines with J gene TRBJ1-1, with D hard to call. The CDR3 sequence is 12 residues long. Trimming removed 5 bases at V and 3 bases at J, with 7 bases between. CDR1 and CDR2 (germline): SEHNR, FQNEAQ (reference sequence). DNA for the CDR3: TGTGCCAGCAGCGAAAGGGACACTGAAGCTTTCTTT. Translated, it gives CASSERDTEAFF. Looking up the rest from reference TRBV7-9 and TRBJ1-1 gives the full variable domain: DTGVSQNPRHKITKRGQNVTFRCDPISEHNRLYWYRQTLGQGPEFLTYFQNEAQLEKSRLLSDRFSAERPKGSFSTLEIQRTEQGDSAMYLCASSERDTEAFFGQGTRLTVV.

This clone was seen a single time. J is TRBJ2-7 and V is TRBV27; tentatively, D is TRBD2 (6 bases). The CDR3 has 14 residues. With 5 bases removed from V and 5 bases from J, the gap between germline ends came to 16 bases. The germline gives CDR1 MNHEY, CDR2 SMNVEV (reference sequence). Here the CDR3 reads CASSPIGGPHEQYF. CDR3 DNA sequence: TGTGCCAGCAGTCCCATTGGAGGGCCCCACGAGCAGTACTTC.

The V and J genes are TRBV15 and TRBJ2-7; tentative D call: TRBD1 (6 bases). The V end lost 1 base, the J end lost 2 bases, and 12 bases lay between the germline ends. The CDR3 covers 15 residues. CDR1 and CDR2 (germline): LNHNV, YYDKDF (reference sequence). CDR3 DNA: TGTGCCACCAGCAGAGTCCCAGGGGACCCCTACGAGCAGTACTTC. It encodes CATSRVPGDPYEQYF.

This clone was observed once. The chain joins TRBV15 to TRBJ2-1, with D unclear. V was shortened by 8 bases and J by 0 bases, with 8 bases between the two germline ends. This CDR3 contains 13 residues. Germline V gene data show CDR1 as LNHNV and CDR2 as YYDKDF (reference sequence). CDR3 nucleotides: TGTGCCACCCAAGCTGCCTCCTACAATGAGCAGTTCTTC. Translation: CATQAASYNEQFF.

The chain carries TRBV28 and TRBJ1-3; possibly TRBD1 for D (5 bases). Germline V gene sequence: CDR1 MDHEN, CDR2 SYDVKM. This CDR3 region has 17 residues. Trimming took 1 base from V and 0 from J, leaving 13 bases between them. The CDR3 loop reads CASSLLGTDLSGNTIYF. CDR3 nucleotide sequence: TGTGCCAGCAGTTTATTGGGGACTGACCTCTCTGGAAACACCATATATTTT.

A note on this clone: The same CDR3 arises from other DNA sequences in this sample as well. This rearrangement joins TRBV4-1 to TRBJ1-3; the D gene is possibly TRBD1 (6 bases). The CDR3 sequence is 15 residues long. The germline CDR1 and CDR2 sequences are MGHRA and YSYEKL. The ends were cut back, 1 base at V and 0 bases at J, with 7 bases in the middle. The CDR3 nucleotides read TGCGCCAGCAGCCAAGCCAGGGGCTCTGGAAACACCATATATTTT. It yields the protein CASSQARGSGNTIYF.

The chain joins TRBV7-9 to TRBJ2-7; D is possibly TRBD2 (5 bases). Germline values: CDR1 SEHNR, CDR2 FQNEAQ (reference sequence). This CDR3 contains 14 residues. The V end was cut by 5 bases, the J end by 3 bases, with 14 bases between. CDR3 coding DNA: TGTGCCAGCAGCCCTGTGGGCGGGTACTACGAGCAGTACTTC. This sequence encodes CASSPVGGYYEQYF.

The gene calls are TRBV19 and TRBJ1-2, with TRBD1 as a possible D gene (6 bases). Trimming left V 3 bases short and J 4 bases short, with 21 bases between. The germline V gene encodes CDR1 LNHDA and CDR2 SQIVND (reference sequence). The CDR3 is 17 amino acids. This chain's CDR3 is CASSIFQGNTKSYGYTF. The CDR3 DNA reads TGTGCCAGTAGTATCTTCCAGGGGAATACCAAATCCTATGGCTACACCTTC.

This clone was detected only once. V gene TRBV28 combines with J gene TRBJ2-1; 14 nucleotides line up with TRBD2. V was pared by 6 bases and J by 3 bases, with 4 bases of the junction left unmatched. Germline lookup yields CDR1 MDHEN and CDR2 SYDVKM. CDR3 size: 16 residues. For the CDR3, the DNA is TGTGCCAGCAGCCGTGGGACTAGCGGGAGCTACAATGAGCAGTTCTTC. Amino acids: CASSRGTSGSYNEQFF.

The chain links TRBV13 to TRBJ1-3, with D possibly TRBD1 on 5 matching bases. Looked up from germline, CDR1 is PRHDT and CDR2 is FYEKMQ (reference sequence). The CDR3 runs 15 residues. V lost 4 bases to trimming and J lost 0 bases, with 10 bases between them. This CDR3 reads CASSSMRGSGNTIYF. Written as DNA, the CDR3 is TGTGCCAGCAGCTCGATGAGGGGCTCTGGAAACACCATATATTTT.

The genes are TRBV9 and TRBJ1-2; D call uncertain. The CDR3 length is 14 residues. V gave up 0 bases and J gave up 1 base, with 7 bases separating them. Looked up from germline, CDR1 is SGDLS and CDR2 is YYNGEE. CDR3 DNA: TGTGCCAGCAGCGTAGGGCACCTTAACTATGGCTACACCTTC. Residues: CASSVGHLNYGYTF.

The CDR3 nucleotides are TGTGCCAGCAGCTCCGGACGGACAGGGGATCCATATGGCTACACCTTC. It is translated as CASSSGRTGDPYGYTF. This chain connects TRBV7-6 to TRBJ1-2; the match to TRBD1 covers 9 bases. The ends lost 4 bases at V and 5 bases at J; junction bases unmatched: 11. The CDR3 runs 16 residues. Germline values: CDR1 SGHVS, CDR2 FNYEAQ.

Note on this clone: Different DNA sequences within this sample yield the same CDR3. The gene calls are TRBV29-1 and TRBJ2-7; 12 bases are shared with TRBD1. This CDR3 comprises 13 residues. J gave up 7 bases and V 7 bases, and 8 bases lay outside the gene matches. Germline CDR1 SQVTM, CDR2 ANQGSEA. The DNA for the CDR3 is TGCAGCGCTGCGGGACAGGGGGCATATGAGCAGTACTTC. It is translated as CSAAGQGAYEQYF.

The gene calls are TRBV30 and TRBJ2-1, with D unclear. V lost 0 bases and J 0 bases, leaving 6 bases between the germline ends. The germline gives CDR1 GTSNPN, CDR2 SVGIG (reference sequence). The CDR3 loop spans 14 amino acids. CDR3 amino acids: CAWSVGSSYNEQFF. The CDR3 nucleotides read TGTGCCTGGAGTGTGGGTAGCTCCTACAATGAGCAGTTCTTC.